The 2 T cell receptor beta chains below come from one sample, sequenced in a study of T cell repertoires and Cas9 in healthy adults. Clones were read by immunoSEQ multiplex PCR, and TCRdb kept only the in-frame ones, dropping some. The sample contains 20,000 to 25,000 clones, around 90% of which appear only once. Sequencing used CD4+ effector T cells (CD127+, CD25-, CD137-, CD154-) from PBMCs; culture status not recorded. Receptor source: a human donor in good health.

The gene calls are TRBV5-1 and TRBJ2-2, with D perhaps TRBD1 (5 bases). Germline values: CDR1 SGHRS, CDR2 YFSETQ. The length of the CDR3 is 15 residues. V was cut by 0 bases and J by 4 bases, with 10 bases left in between. The CDR3 DNA sequence: TGCGCCAGCAGCTTGGGTCTGGGGCCCACCGGGGAGCTGTTTTTT. Encoded protein: CASSLGLGPTGELFF.

The chain couples TRBV28 to TRBJ1-1; D remains unclear. Between the trimmed V and J ends, which lost 4 bases and 7 bases, there was a span of 7 bases. The germline V gene has CDR1 MDHEN and CDR2 SYDVKM. CDR3 size: 11 residues. The CDR3 sequence is CASSWGGEAFF. Written as DNA, the CDR3 is TGTGCCAGCAGTTGGGGTGGTGAAGCTTTCTTT.